What follows are 16 T cell receptor beta chains derived from one specimen sequenced in a study of glioma-infiltrating T cells after dendritic cell vaccination. Time point in this sample: after dendritic cell vaccination, including at tumor progression/relapse. Sequencing was performed with immunoSEQ multiplex PCR; in TCRdb, only in-frame clones are kept and a portion is missing. The sample has about 76,000 clones, roughly 87% seen once. The sequencing used blood, collected after dendritic cell vaccination. The receptors here all came from a human donor with glioblastoma.

The J gene is TRBJ2-1, the V gene TRBV5-1; TRBD1 agrees at 8 bases. J lost 7 bases, V lost 5 bases, and 8 bases had no gene match. This CDR3 contains 14 residues. Germline V gene sequence: CDR1 SGHRS, CDR2 YFSETQ. In nucleotides, the CDR3 is TGCGCCAGCAGTTCAGGGGGCGCGGGAAATGAGCAGTTCTTC. Translated: CASSSGGAGNEQFF.

This clone showed up just a few times. CDR3 in DNA: TGCGCCAGCAGCCAAGAACCTAGCGGGGGGGCGAACACCGGGGAGCTGTTTTTT. Protein sequence: CASSQEPSGGANTGELFF. The rearrangement links TRBV4-1 to TRBJ2-2, with TRBD2 identical over 12 bases. V trimming: 0 bases; J trimming: 0 bases; junction bases outside the gene matches: 2. The CDR3 is made up of 18 amino acids. Germline V gene sequence: CDR1 MGHRA, CDR2 YSYEKL.

The J gene is TRBJ1-6, the V gene TRBV9; no firm D call. This CDR3 is built from 14 residues. Looked up from germline, CDR1 is SGDLS and CDR2 is YYNGEE. V was pared by 0 bases and J by 7 bases, with 8 bases between. The DNA of the CDR3 is TGTGCCAGCAGCGTAGCTCCGGTGAATTCACCCCTCCACTTT. This codes for CASSVAPVNSPLHF.

This chain connects TRBV11-2 to TRBJ2-7; 9 positions agree with TRBD2. V dropped 2 bases and J dropped 7; count of bases not matched to a gene: 12. This CDR3 has 16 amino acids. Per germline, CDR1 SGHAT and CDR2 FQNNGV. CDR3: CASSLRRLAGIGEQYF. CDR3 sequence (DNA): TGTGCCAGCAGCTTACGGCGTCTAGCGGGGATAGGGGAGCAGTACTTC. Filled out from reference TRBV11-2 and TRBJ2-7, the complete variable domain reads EAGVAQSPRYKIIEKRQSVAFWCNPISGHATLYWYQQILGQGPKLLIQFQNNGVVDDSQLPKDRFSAERLKGVDSTLKIQPAKLEDSAVYLCASSLRRLAGIGEQYFGPGTRLTVT.

This chain connects TRBV19 to TRBJ2-2; 8 nucleotides align to TRBD1. Germline V lookup: CDR1 LNHDA, CDR2 SQIVND (reference sequence). This CDR3 has 15 amino acids. With V trimmed by 3 bases and J by 7 bases, 7 bases remained unmatched. The CDR3 sequence: CASSIVDRGSGELFF. The CDR3 coding sequence is TGTGCCAGTAGTATCGTCGACAGGGGAAGCGGGGAGCTGTTTTTT.

The rearrangement uses TRBV5-1 and TRBJ2-6; no firm D call. The V gene lost 1 base and the J gene lost 0 bases, with 2 bases spanning the gap. Germline values: CDR1 SGHRS, CDR2 YFSETQ. The CDR3 totals 14 residues. The chain's CDR3 is CASSLYSGANVLTF. For the CDR3, the DNA is TGCGCCAGCAGCTTGTACTCTGGGGCCAACGTCCTGACTTTC. Drawing the rest from reference TRBV5-1 and TRBJ2-6, the complete variable domain is KAGVTQTPRYLIKTRGQQVTLSCSPISGHRSVSWYQQTPGQGLQFLFEYFSETQRNKGNFPGRFSGRQFSNSRSEMNVSTLELGDSALYLCASSLYSGANVLTFGAGSRLTVL.

V usage is TRBV19 and J usage is TRBJ2-5, with 7 bases identical to TRBD1. The CDR3 length is 13 residues. Trimming took 6 bases from V and 4 from J; bases not matched to a gene: 5. Germline-derived CDR1 and CDR2 are LNHDA and SQIVND (reference sequence). The DNA for the CDR3 is TGTGCCAGTAGCCGGGACAGCCTAGAGACCCAGTACTTC. Translation gives CASSRDSLETQYF.

This chain joins TRBV4-2 and TRBJ2-7, with no clear D. In germline, CDR1 is LGHNA, CDR2 YNFKEQ. Deletions cut 4 bases from V and 6 bases from J, with 16 bases between. The CDR3 sequence is 14 residues long. In nucleotides, the CDR3 is TGTGCCAGCAGCCCCAGAGAGGCTAACGGCGAGCAGTACTTC. It is translated as CASSPREANGEQYF.

The chain couples TRBV5-6 to TRBJ2-7; D uncertain. CDR3 length: 13 residues. V lost 4 bases and J 0 bases, leaving 8 bases between the germline ends. Germline V gene sequence: CDR1 SGHDT, CDR2 YYEEEE. The CDR3 here is CASSPPGSYEQYF. CDR3 DNA: TGTGCCAGCAGCCCCCCGGGCTCCTACGAGCAGTACTTC.

This clone was seen only once. The rearrangement uses TRBV2 and TRBJ2-2, with 9 nucleotides matching TRBD1. The V gene end was trimmed by 6 bases and the J gene end by 1 base; junction bases not matched to a gene: 3. This CDR3 region has 15 residues. Per germline, CDR1 SNHLY and CDR2 FYNNEI. Here the CDR3 DNA reads TGTGCCAGCAGAATGACAGGGGGGAACACCGGGGAGCTGTTTTTT. Translating gives CASRMTGGNTGELFF. Supplemented by reference TRBV2 and TRBJ2-2, the full variable domain reads EPEVTQTPSHQVTQMGQEVILRCVPISNHLYFYWYRQILGQKVEFLVSFYNNEISEKSEIFDDQFSVERPDGSNFTLKIRSTKLEDSAMYFCASRMTGGNTGELFFGEGSRLTVL.

This sequence joins TRBV27 and TRBJ2-3; TRBD2 aligns across 11 bases. The trim removed 6 bases at V and 6 bases at J, leaving 11 bases unmatched. The CDR3 covers 16 residues. The germline V gene encodes CDR1 MNHEY and CDR2 SMNVEV (reference sequence). Written as DNA, the CDR3 is TGTGCCAGCAGGCAATTACTAGCGGGGGTAGCGGATACGCAGTATTTT. Its translation: CASRQLLAGVADTQYF.

The chain couples TRBV4-1 to TRBJ2-5; 12 bases agree with TRBD2. CDR1 is MGHRA and CDR2 is YSYEKL in the germline V gene. The CDR3 has 16 amino acids. V lost 4 bases, J lost 6 bases, and 9 bases stayed unmatched. The CDR3 sequence is CASSPSGGATGKTQYF. DNA of the CDR3: TGCGCCAGCAGCCCTAGCGGGGGGGCCACGGGAAAGACCCAGTACTTC.

The V and J genes are TRBV11-2 and TRBJ2-1; TRBD2 agrees at 11 bases. Looked up from germline, CDR1 is SGHAT and CDR2 is FQNNGV. The ends lost 5 bases at V and 3 bases at J; junction bases unmatched: 12. CDR3 size: 18 residues. This CDR3 reads CASSVGLAANPIYNEQFF. The CDR3 bases are TGTGCCAGCAGCGTGGGACTAGCGGCTAACCCGATCTACAATGAGCAGTTCTTC.

V gene TRBV5-1 combines with J gene TRBJ2-7; the match to TRBD2 covers 11 bases. The junction had 3 bases not matched to a gene; V was cut back by 4 bases and J by 3 bases. Germline V gene lookup returns CDR1 SGHRS and CDR2 YFSETQ. The CDR3 length is 14 residues. The CDR3 nucleotides are TGCGCCAGCAGCCTGACTAGCGGGATCTACGAGCAGTACTTC. It is translated as CASSLTSGIYEQYF.

The CDR3 DNA sequence: TGTGCCAGCAGCCTAGAAGCCGGGACAGGAACGGGCTACACCTTC. Translated: CASSLEAGTGTGYTF. The chain recombines TRBV11-1 with TRBJ1-2; 8 bases map to TRBD1. CDR1 SGHAT and CDR2 FQDESV come from the germline V gene (reference sequence). The ends lost 5 bases at V and 8 bases at J; junction bases unmatched: 13. The CDR3 length is 15 residues.

This sequence joins TRBV10-3 and TRBJ2-3; D is uncertain. The CDR3 length is 11 residues. Germline V gene lookup returns CDR1 ENHRY and CDR2 SYGVKD. V was cut by 6 bases and J by 5 bases, with 6 bases left in between. The CDR3 sequence: CAISSLDTQYF. As DNA, the CDR3 is TGTGCCATCAGCTCCTTAGATACGCAGTATTTT.